This T cell receptor beta chain was retrieved from a study of cytomegalovirus exposure and HLA in healthy donors. CDR1 is SGHRS and CDR2 is YFSETQ in the germline V gene. V lost 3 bases and J lost 4, with 4 bases in between. There are 11 residues in the CDR3. A word on this clone: Its antigen is undetermined.

Primers for the PCR totalled 60 Vbeta and 13 Jbeta. Using immunoSEQ multiplex PCR, the repertoire was profiled, and TCRdb retains in-frame clones only, with some absent. In the table there are around 180,000 clones, 75% to 90% of which are singletons. Study findings and constraints: Rare TCR sequences dominated, though some public TCRs recurred in many donors.

Sequencing was performed on PBMCs. The sequence was collected from a man aged 25-45 years in good health and CMV-seropositive. V is TRBV5-1 and J is TRBJ1-1; D is ambiguous. CDR3 nucleotides: TGCGCCAGCAGCTCCTTCACTGAAGCTTTCTTT. Residues: CASSSFTEAFF.